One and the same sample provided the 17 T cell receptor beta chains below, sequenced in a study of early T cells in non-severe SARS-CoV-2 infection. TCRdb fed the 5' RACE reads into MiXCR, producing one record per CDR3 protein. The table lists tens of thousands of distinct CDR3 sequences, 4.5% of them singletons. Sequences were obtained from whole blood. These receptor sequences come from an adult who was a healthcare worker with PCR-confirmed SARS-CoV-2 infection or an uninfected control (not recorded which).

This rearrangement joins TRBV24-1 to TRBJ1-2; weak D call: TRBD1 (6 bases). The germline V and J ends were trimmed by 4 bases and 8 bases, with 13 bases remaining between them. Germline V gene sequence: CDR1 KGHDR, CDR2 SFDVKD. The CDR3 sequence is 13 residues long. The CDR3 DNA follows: TGTGCCACCAGTGACCGTGACAGGCAGGGCTACACCTTC. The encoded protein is CATSDRDRQGYTF.

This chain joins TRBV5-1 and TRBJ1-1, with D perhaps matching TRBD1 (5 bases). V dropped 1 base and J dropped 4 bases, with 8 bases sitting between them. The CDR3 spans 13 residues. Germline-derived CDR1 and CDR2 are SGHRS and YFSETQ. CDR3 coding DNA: TGCGCCAGCAGCTTGAAGGGGAGCACTGAAGCTTTCTTT. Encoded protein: CASSLKGSTEAFF. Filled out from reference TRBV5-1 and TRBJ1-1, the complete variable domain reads KAGVTQTPRYLIKTRGQQVTLSCSPISGHRSVSWYQQTPGQGLQFLFEYFSETQRNKGNFPGRFSGRQFSNSRSEMNVSTLELGDSALYLCASSLKGSTEAFFGQGTRLTVV.

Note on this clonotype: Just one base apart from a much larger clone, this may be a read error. The CDR3 region is CASSQWRNSPLHF. As DNA, the CDR3 is TGCGCCAGCAGCCAATGGAGGAATTCACCCCTCCACTTT. V is TRBV4-3 and J is TRBJ1-6; no definite D call. The CDR3 runs 13 residues. Germline V gene sequence: CDR1 LGHNA, CDR2 YSLEER. V was shortened by 2 bases and J by 7 bases, with 6 bases between the two germline ends.

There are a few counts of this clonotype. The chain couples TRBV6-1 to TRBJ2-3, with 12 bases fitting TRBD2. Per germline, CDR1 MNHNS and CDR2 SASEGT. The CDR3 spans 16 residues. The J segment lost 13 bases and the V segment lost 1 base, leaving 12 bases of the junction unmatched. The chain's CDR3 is CASSEGGLAGWGGEYF. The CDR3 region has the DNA TGTGCCAGCAGTGAAGGAGGACTAGCGGGATGGGGGGGCGAGTATTTT.

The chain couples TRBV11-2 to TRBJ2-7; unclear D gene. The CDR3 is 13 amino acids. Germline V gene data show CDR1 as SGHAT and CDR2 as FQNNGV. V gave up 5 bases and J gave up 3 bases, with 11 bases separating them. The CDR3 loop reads CASSQNLFYEQYF. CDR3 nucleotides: TGTGCCAGCAGCCAGAACTTATTCTACGAGCAGTACTTC.

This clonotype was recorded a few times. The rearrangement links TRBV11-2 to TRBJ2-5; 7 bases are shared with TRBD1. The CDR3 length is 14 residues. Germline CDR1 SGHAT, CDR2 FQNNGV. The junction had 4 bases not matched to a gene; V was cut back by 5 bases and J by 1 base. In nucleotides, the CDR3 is TGTGCCAGCAGCCTAGGGACAGCCCAAGAGACCCAGTACTTC. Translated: CASSLGTAQETQYF. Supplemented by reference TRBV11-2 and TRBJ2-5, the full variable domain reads EAGVAQSPRYKIIEKRQSVAFWCNPISGHATLYWYQQILGQGPKLLIQFQNNGVVDDSQLPKDRFSAERLKGVDSTLKIQPAKLEDSAVYLCASSLGTAQETQYFGPGTRLLVL.

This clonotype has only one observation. The CDR3 reads CASSPRGRATDTQYF. In DNA form, the CDR3 reads TGTGCCAGCAGCCCCAGGGGGCGCGCAACAGATACGCAGTATTTT. The chain joins TRBV28 to TRBJ2-3; 8 bases are a match to TRBD1. V trimming: 6 bases; J trimming: 3 bases; junction bases outside the gene matches: 8. Germline CDR1 MDHEN, CDR2 SYDVKM. The CDR3 has 15 residues.

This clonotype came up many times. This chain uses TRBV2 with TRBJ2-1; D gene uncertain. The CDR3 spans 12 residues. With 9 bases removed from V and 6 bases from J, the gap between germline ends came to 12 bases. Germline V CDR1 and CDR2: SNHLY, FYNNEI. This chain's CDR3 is CASRKGGNEQFF. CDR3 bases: TGTGCCAGTCGCAAGGGTGGCAATGAGCAGTTCTTC.

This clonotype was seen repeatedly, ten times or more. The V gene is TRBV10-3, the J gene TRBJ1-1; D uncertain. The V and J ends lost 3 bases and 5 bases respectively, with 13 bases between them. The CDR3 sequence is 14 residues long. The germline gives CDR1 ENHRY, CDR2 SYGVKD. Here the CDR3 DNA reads TGTGCCATCAGTGACAGGAACAGTCTAACTGAAGCTTTCTTT. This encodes CAISDRNSLTEAFF.

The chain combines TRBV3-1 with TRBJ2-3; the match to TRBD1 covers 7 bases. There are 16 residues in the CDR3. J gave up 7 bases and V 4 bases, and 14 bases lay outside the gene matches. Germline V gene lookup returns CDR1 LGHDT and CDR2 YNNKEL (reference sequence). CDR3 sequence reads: CASSLLREGAGNTQYF. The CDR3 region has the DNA TGTGCCAGCAGCCTACTTAGAGAGGGGGCCGGAAATACGCAGTATTTT.

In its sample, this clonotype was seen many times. The CDR3: CASTRIPGVNTEAFF. DNA of the CDR3: TGTGCCAGCACCAGGATTCCAGGGGTGAACACTGAAGCTTTCTTT. The chain couples TRBV3-1 to TRBJ1-1, with a tentative D call TRBD1 (6 bases). Per germline, CDR1 LGHDT and CDR2 YNNKEL (reference sequence). V lost 7 bases and J lost 0, with 15 bases in between. The CDR3 consists of 15 residues.

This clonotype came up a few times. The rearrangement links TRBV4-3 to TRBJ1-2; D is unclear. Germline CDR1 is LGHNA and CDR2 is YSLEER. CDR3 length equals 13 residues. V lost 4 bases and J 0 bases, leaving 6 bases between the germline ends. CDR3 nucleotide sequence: TGCGCCAGCAGCCCGGACCCTAACTATGGCTACACCTTC. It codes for CASSPDPNYGYTF.

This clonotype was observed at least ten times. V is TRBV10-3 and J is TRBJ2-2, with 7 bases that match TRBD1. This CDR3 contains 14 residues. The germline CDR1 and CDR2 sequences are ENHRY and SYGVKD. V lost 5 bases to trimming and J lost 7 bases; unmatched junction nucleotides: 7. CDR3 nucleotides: TGTGCCATCAGTCTGACAGGGCGGAACGGGGAGCTGTTTTTT. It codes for CAISLTGRNGELFF.

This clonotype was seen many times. The CDR3 protein is CASSSRGASNTEAFF. The CDR3 DNA is TGTGCCAGCAGCTCCCGTGGGGCCAGCAACACTGAAGCTTTCTTT. The V call is TRBV9, the J call TRBJ1-1; the D gene is possibly TRBD1 (5 bases). The CDR3 totals 15 residues. Germline-derived CDR1 and CDR2 are SGDLS and YYNGEE. Trimming left V 4 bases short and J 2 bases short, with 15 bases between.

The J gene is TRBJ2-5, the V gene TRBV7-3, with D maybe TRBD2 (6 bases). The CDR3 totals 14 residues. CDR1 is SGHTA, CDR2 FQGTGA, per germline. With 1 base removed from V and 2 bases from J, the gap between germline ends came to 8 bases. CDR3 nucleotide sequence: TGTGCCAGCAGCTTAAATGCGGGGCAAGAGACCCAGTACTTC. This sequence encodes CASSLNAGQETQYF.

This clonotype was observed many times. DNA of the CDR3: TGTGCCAGCAGCCGGGACAGTCCCCAAAGCAATGAGCAGTTCTTC. Translation gives CASSRDSPQSNEQFF. V and J are TRBV5-4 and TRBJ2-1; 7 bases are a match to TRBD1. Germline lookup yields CDR1 SGHNT and CDR2 YYREEE (reference sequence). V shed 4 bases, J shed 6 bases, and the junction held 10 bases outside the gene matches. The CDR3 totals 15 residues.

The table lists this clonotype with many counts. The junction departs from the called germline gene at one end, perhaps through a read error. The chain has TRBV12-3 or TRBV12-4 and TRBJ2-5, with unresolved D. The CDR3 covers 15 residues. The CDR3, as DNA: TGTGCCAGCAGCTTAGAGGTGGTGGAGCAAGAGACCCAGTACTTC. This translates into CASSLEVVEQETQYF.